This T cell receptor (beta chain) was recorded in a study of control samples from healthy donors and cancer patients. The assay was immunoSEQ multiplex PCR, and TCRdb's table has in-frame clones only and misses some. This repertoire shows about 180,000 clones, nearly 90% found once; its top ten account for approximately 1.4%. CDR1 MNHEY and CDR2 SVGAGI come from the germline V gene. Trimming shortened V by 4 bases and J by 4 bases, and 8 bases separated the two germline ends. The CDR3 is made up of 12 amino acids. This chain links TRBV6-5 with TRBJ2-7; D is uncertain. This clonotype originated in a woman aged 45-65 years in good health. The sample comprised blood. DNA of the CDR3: TGTGCCAGCAGTTCGCGGCCTTACGAGCAGTACTTC. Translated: CASSSRPYEQYF.